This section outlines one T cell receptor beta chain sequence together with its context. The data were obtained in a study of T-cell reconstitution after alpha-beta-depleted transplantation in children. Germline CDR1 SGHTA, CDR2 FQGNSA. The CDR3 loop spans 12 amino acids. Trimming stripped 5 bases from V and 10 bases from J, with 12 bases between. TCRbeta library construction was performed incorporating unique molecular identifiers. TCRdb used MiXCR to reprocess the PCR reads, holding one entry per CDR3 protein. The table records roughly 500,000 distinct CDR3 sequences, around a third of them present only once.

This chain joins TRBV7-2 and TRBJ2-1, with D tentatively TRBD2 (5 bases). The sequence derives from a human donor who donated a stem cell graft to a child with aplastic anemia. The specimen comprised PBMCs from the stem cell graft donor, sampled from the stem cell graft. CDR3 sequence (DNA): TGTGCCAGCAGCATGACCCGGGGAGAGCAGTTCTTC. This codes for CASSMTRGEQFF.